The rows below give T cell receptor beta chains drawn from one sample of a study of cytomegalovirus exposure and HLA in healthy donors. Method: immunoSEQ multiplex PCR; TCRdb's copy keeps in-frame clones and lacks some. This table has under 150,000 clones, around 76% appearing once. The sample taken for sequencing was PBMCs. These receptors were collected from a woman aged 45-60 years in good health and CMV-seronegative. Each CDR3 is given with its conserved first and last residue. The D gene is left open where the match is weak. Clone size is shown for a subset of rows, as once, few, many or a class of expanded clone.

CASSSRTYIPSEKLFF TGTGCCAGCAGCTCCCGAACATACATTCCCTCGGAAAAACTGTTTTTT TRBJ1-4 NA NA TRBV6-6
CASSYGQGAFDYGYTF TGTGCCAGCAGTTACGGACAGGGGGCTTTCGACTATGGCTACACCTTC TRBJ1-2 NA TRBD1 TRBV6-5
CAWSNTSGRWYNEQFF TGTGCCTGGAGTAACACTAGCGGGAGGTGGTACAATGAGCAGTTCTTC TRBJ2-1 NA TRBD2 TRBV30
CASSYSGQRNQPQNF TGTGCCAGCAGTTACTCGGGACAGAGAAATCAGCCCCAGAATTTT TRBJ1-5 NA TRBD1 TRBV6-5
CASWGQSSYNEQFF TGTGCCAGCTGGGGACAGAGCTCCTACAATGAGCAGTTCTTC TRBJ2-1 NA TRBD1 TRBV27
CAISADRGNGYTF TGTGCCATCAGTGCTGACAGGGGCAATGGCTACACCTTC TRBJ1-2 NA TRBD1 TRBV10-3
CASSSRDREEHEQYF TGTGCCAGCAGCTCCCGGGACAGGGAGGAGCACGAGCAGTACTTC TRBJ2-7 NA TRBD1 TRBV7-6
CASSLEGSYEQYF TGTGCCAGCAGTTTGGAGGGCTCCTACGAGCAGTACTTC TRBJ2-7 NA NA TRBV27
CASSRGPGAQHF TGTGCCAGCAGTAGGGGCCCAGGAGCCCAGCATTTT TRBJ1-5 NA NA TRBV2
CASSLAGNYGYTF TGTGCCAGCAGCTTGGCGGGTAACTATGGCTACACCTTC TRBJ1-2 NA NA TRBV5-8
CASGLRGQSRDAFF TGTGCTAGTGGTTTGAGGGGACAGTCCCGCGATGCTTTCTTT TRBJ1-1 NA TRBD1 TRBV12-5
CAWSVIEGHEQYF TGTGCCTGGAGTGTCATAGAGGGCCACGAGCAGTACTTC TRBJ2-7 few NA TRBV30
CASSPNKGTDTQYF TGTGCCAGCAGTCCCAACAAAGGCACAGATACGCAGTATTTT TRBJ2-3 NA NA TRBV2
CASSRLAGDSYEQYF TGTGCCAGCTCAAGACTAGCGGGAGACTCCTACGAGCAGTACTTC TRBJ2-7 NA TRBD2 TRBV18
CASSLGLAGYSLDGSGANVLTF TGCGCCAGCAGCTTGGGACTAGCGGGGTACTCCCTGGATGGTTCTGGGGCCAACGTCCTGACTTTC TRBJ2-6 NA TRBD2 TRBV5-1
CASSTPQAAFHLESAFF TGTGCCAGCAGCACCCCACAGGCGGCGTTTCATTTAGAATCAGCTTTCTTT TRBJ1-1 NA NA TRBV5-4
CASSAGTGQYNEQFF TGTGCCAGCAGTGCCGGGACAGGGCAATACAATGAGCAGTTCTTC TRBJ2-1 NA TRBD1 TRBV2
CASSSPRGVEAFF TGTGCCAGCAGCTCCCCCCGAGGAGTAGAAGCTTTCTTT TRBJ1-1 once NA TRBV7-9
CASSQAWESGAFF TGCGCCAGCAGCCAAGCATGGGAGAGTGGGGCTTTCTTT TRBJ1-1 once NA TRBV4-1
CAWSVASNQPQHF TGTGCCTGGAGTGTGGCCTCCAATCAGCCCCAGCATTTT TRBJ1-5 NA NA TRBV30
CASSSFDEQFF TGTGCCAGCAGCTCCTTCGATGAGCAGTTCTTC TRBJ2-1 NA NA TRBV5-4
CASSVEGVDTQYF TGTGCCAGCAGCGTAGAAGGGGTAGATACGCAGTATTTT TRBJ2-3 once NA TRBV9
CASSQENREGNEQFF TGTGCCAGCAGCCAAGAGAATCGGGAAGGGAATGAGCAGTTCTTC TRBJ2-1 few NA TRBV14
CSVVVVDSGSYEQYF TGCAGCGTTGTTGTGGTGGACTCCGGCTCCTACGAGCAGTACTTC TRBJ2-7 NA NA TRBV29-1
CASSTGDRYTEAFF TGTGCCAGTAGTACCGGGGACAGGTACACTGAAGCTTTCTTT TRBJ1-1 few TRBD1 TRBV19
CASSLANGQRLSYEQYF TGCGCCAGCAGCTTGGCCAATGGGCAGCGGCTCTCCTACGAGCAGTACTTC TRBJ2-7 NA NA TRBV5-1
CASSLERGPNTEAFF TGTGCCAGCAGTCTCGAAAGGGGGCCGAACACTGAAGCTTTCTTT TRBJ1-1 NA TRBD1 TRBV28
CASSYRGTNEKLFF TGTGCCAGCAGTTACAGGGGAACTAATGAAAAACTGTTTTTT TRBJ1-4 NA NA TRBV6-6
CASSLYGTGGDGYTF TGTGCCAGCAGCTTGTACGGGACAGGGGGCGATGGCTACACCTTC TRBJ1-2 NA TRBD1 TRBV5-6
CVSSLGGLLSGANVLTF TGTGTCAGCAGCTTGGGAGGCCTTCTCTCTGGGGCCAACGTCCTGACTTTC TRBJ2-6 NA NA TRBV5-4
CASSLQGQGYGELFF TGTGCCAGCAGCTTGCAGGGACAGGGGTACGGGGAGCTGTTTTTT TRBJ2-2 NA TRBD1 TRBV5-4
CASSLTGLPEAFF TGTGCCAGCAGCTTGACAGGGCTCCCTGAAGCTTTCTTT TRBJ1-1 NA TRBD1 TRBV7-3
CATSRAQAGDADTQYF TGTGCCACCAGCAGAGCCCAGGCGGGAGACGCAGATACGCAGTATTTT TRBJ2-3 NA TRBD2 TRBV15
CASSPTVSYGYTF TGTGCCAGCAGCCCTACAGTAAGTTATGGCTACACCTTC TRBJ1-2 NA NA TRBV9
CARESPNSPLHF TGTGCCAGGGAGTCGCCCAACTCACCCCTCCACTTT TRBJ1-6 NA NA TRBV2
CASSHQNSETQYF TGCGCCAGCAGCCATCAAAATTCCGAGACCCAGTACTTC TRBJ2-5 NA NA TRBV4-1
CASSPREGGAPEAFF TGTGCCAGCAGCCCTAGGGAAGGGGGGGCCCCTGAAGCTTTCTTT TRBJ1-1 NA NA TRBV9
CASKSGAGANTGELFF TGTGCCAGCAAATCTGGGGCGGGGGCGAACACCGGGGAGCTGTTTTTT TRBJ2-2 NA TRBD2 TRBV6-4